The source of this T cell receptor beta chain is a study of T cell changes during pregnancy in multiple sclerosis. The data were produced by immunoSEQ multiplex PCR, yet TCRdb's version contains in-frame clones alone and is incomplete. The sample consists of approximately 58,000 clones, 80% to 95% of them appearing once. The clonotype originates from a female donor with multiple sclerosis, enrolled in a pregnancy study. The sequenced sample was peripheral blood, obtained in the second trimester of pregnancy.

The CDR3 protein is CASSWPEQGAGVDGYTF. As DNA, the CDR3 is TGTGCCAGCAGCTGGCCCGAACAGGGGGCGGGGGTTGATGGCTACACCTTC. The rearrangement links TRBV5-4 to TRBJ1-2; 9 nucleotides line up with TRBD1. J was trimmed by 6 bases and V by 3 bases; bases with no gene match: 15. Germline CDR1 SGHNT, CDR2 YYREEE (reference sequence). This CDR3 is 17 amino acids long.